This section outlines one T cell receptor (beta chain) sequence together with its context. Stated treatment: about 20 received Ad26.COV2.S at low or high dose, single or two shots; several received placebo; per-sample allocation not given. Samples came from day 63 after the first vaccine or placebo injection. An adult donor aged 18-55 years was enrolled in Boston. The CDR3 length is 15 residues. The V gene's germline CDR1 is LGHDT and CDR2 YNNKEL (reference sequence). The ends were cut back, 1 base at V and 8 bases at J, with 17 bases in the middle. The data originate from a study of Ad26.COV2.S vaccination and SARS-CoV-2 variants. Across the whole study: Administration of Ad26.COV2.S was intramuscular, either once or twice 56 days apart.

Measured with immunoSEQ multiplex PCR; TCRdb has only the in-frame clones, and not every one. The data show hundreds of thousands of clones, approximately 87% seen once. The chain has TRBV3-1 (or the pseudogene TRBV3-2) and TRBJ1-2, with D possibly matching TRBD1 (6 bases). Sequenced here: peripheral blood, sampled in a trial of Ad26.COV2.S vaccine versus placebo. The origin of this receptor is a person aged 18-60 years who received the Ad26.COV2.S COVID-19 vaccine or a placebo. The CDR3 DNA is TGTGCCAGCAGCCAAGGTTCGGCAGGGGAAGGGGGCTACACCTTC. Its protein product is CASSQGSAGEGGYTF.